These 24 T cell receptor beta chains share one sample of origin, sequenced in a study of glioma-infiltrating T cells. Amplification of TCR alpha and beta CDR3 regions from RNA used iRepertoire nested multiplex PCR. TCRdb reprocessed the multiplex PCR reads with MiXCR, giving one entry per CDR3 protein. Counted here are under 200,000 distinct CDR3 sequences, about 32% occurring once; the ten biggest clones make up just over 20%. What was sequenced was glioma tissue, nonneoplastic brain tissue, or PBMCs (not recorded which). These receptors all stem from a human donor with low-grade glioma or glioblastoma, undergoing nonglioma brain surgery, or in good health (not recorded which).

The CDR3 nucleotides are TGTGCCTGGAGCGGGGACGGTACCTACGAGCAGTACTTC. This encodes CAWSGDGTYEQYF. V and J are TRBV30 and TRBJ2-7, with D possibly called TRBD1 or TRBD2 (5 bases each). This CDR3 has 13 amino acids. V gave up 3 bases and J gave up 2 bases, with 11 bases separating them. Germline loops: CDR1 GTSNPN, CDR2 SVGIG (reference sequence). Full variable domain (outside the CDR3, taken from reference TRBV30 and TRBJ2-7): SQTIHQWPATLVQPVGSPLSLECTVEGTSNPNLYWYRQAAGRGLQLLFYSVGIGQISSEVPQNLSASRPQDRQFILSSKKLLLSDSGFYLCAWSGDGTYEQYFGPGTRLTVT.

This clonotype was counted many times. The CDR3 loop is CASSPRGGNYNEQFF. CDR3 coding DNA: TGTGCCAGCAGTCCCAGGGGCGGGAATTACAATGAGCAGTTCTTC. The V and J genes are TRBV28 and TRBJ2-1; D may be TRBD1 or TRBD2 (6 bases each). Deletions cut 5 bases from V and 4 bases from J, with 15 bases between. The CDR3 contains 15 residues. Germline lookup yields CDR1 MDHEN and CDR2 SYDVKM.

Many counts were recorded for this clonotype. The J gene is TRBJ2-1, the V gene TRBV6-2 or TRBV6-3; TRBD2 agrees at 10 bases. The length of the CDR3 is 15 residues. In germline, CDR1 is MNHEY, CDR2 SVGEGT. J was trimmed by 6 bases and V by 6 bases; bases with no gene match: 8. This CDR3 reads CASRTSGRAPNEQFF. The CDR3 nucleotides are TGTGCCAGCAGAACCAGCGGGAGGGCCCCCAATGAGCAGTTCTTC.

The chain links TRBV24-1 to TRBJ2-1; 11 nucleotides match TRBD2. This CDR3 has 14 residues. Per germline, CDR1 KGHDR and CDR2 SFDVKD. The J segment lost 8 bases and the V segment lost 9 bases, leaving 8 bases of the junction unmatched. Written as DNA, the CDR3 is TGTGCCACCCCTAGGACTAGCGGGTCCGATGAGCAGTTCTTC. Translated: CATPRTSGSDEQFF.

Regarding this clonotype: A much larger clone differs by one base, so this may be a read error. The rearrangement joins TRBV24-1 to TRBJ2-3, with D perhaps TRBD1 (6 bases). The V and J ends lost 8 bases and 6 bases respectively, with 20 bases between them. This CDR3 is 15 amino acids long. The germline V gene encodes CDR1 KGHDR and CDR2 SFDVKD. CDR3 amino acids: CATIVAQGPGDTQYF. Written as DNA, the CDR3 is TGTGCCACCATTGTCGCACAGGGCCCGGGGGATACGCAGTATTTT.

This chain links TRBV6-4 with TRBJ2-3, with a tentative D call TRBD2 (7 bases). Germline CDR1 and CDR2: MRHNA and SNTAGT. V gave up 6 bases and J gave up 3 bases, with 16 bases separating them. This CDR3 is built from 15 residues. For the CDR3, the DNA is TGTGCCAGCAGAGGAGGGGGAGGGGGGACAGATACGCAGTATTTT. Protein: CASRGGGGGTDTQYF.

This clonotype showed up many times. The chain employs TRBV19 and TRBJ2-3; 12 nucleotides line up with TRBD2. The germline V gene encodes CDR1 LNHDA and CDR2 SQIVND (reference sequence). Trimming removed 7 bases from V and 5 bases from J; junction bases left unmatched: 7. CDR3 length: 15 amino acids. This chain's CDR3 is CASNLAGGPEDTQYF. Here the CDR3 DNA reads TGTGCCAGTAACCTAGCGGGAGGGCCGGAAGATACGCAGTATTTT.

This clonotype was detected ten times or more. The rearrangement joins TRBV20-1 to TRBJ2-7; D is possibly TRBD2 (6 bases). The CDR3 has 12 residues. Germline values: CDR1 DFQATT, CDR2 SNEGSKA (reference sequence). Trimming stripped 1 base from V and 4 bases from J, with 8 bases between. The CDR3 DNA reads as TGCAGTGCTAGAGCACTAGCTTACGAGCAGTACTTC. Its protein product is CSARALAYEQYF.

The sample holds a few counts of this clonotype. The gene calls are TRBV2 and TRBJ2-2, with TRBD1 matching over 8 bases. The ends lost 6 bases at V and 3 bases at J; junction bases unmatched: 6. CDR1 and CDR2 (germline): SNHLY, FYNNEI. This CDR3 region has 15 residues. The CDR3, as DNA: TGTGCCAGCAGGATGACAGGGGTTGACACCGGGGAGCTGTTTTTT. As protein: CASRMTGVDTGELFF.

At least ten counts were recorded for this clonotype. V is TRBV20-1 and J is TRBJ2-5, with D tentatively TRBD1 (5 bases). The CDR3 has 13 residues. The germline CDR1 and CDR2 sequences are DFQATT and SNEGSKA (reference sequence). CDR3 in DNA: TGCAGCCCTGAGGTCGCAGGGCAAGAGACCCAGTACTTC. Amino acid sequence: CSPEVAGQETQYF.

As for this clonotype: One end of the junction fails to match germline, which may point to a read error. The rearrangement uses TRBV6-5 and TRBJ1-1; D might be TRBD1 (5 bases). Germline V gene data show CDR1 as MNHEY and CDR2 as SVGAGI. The CDR3 totals 13 residues. The CDR3 nucleotides read TGCGCCAGCAGTGCGGGACCTCACACTGAAGCTTTCTTT. This gives the protein CASSAGPHTEAFF.

There are many counts of this clonotype. The V and J genes are TRBV7-9 and TRBJ1-1; D gene unclear. This CDR3 region has 14 residues. Trimming removed 9 bases from V and 3 bases from J, with 17 bases in between. From germline, CDR1 is SEHNR and CDR2 FQNEAQ (reference sequence). CDR3 DNA sequence: TGTGCCAGTCAGAGAACCGGGGAGTACACTGAAGCTTTCTTT. Its protein product is CASQRTGEYTEAFF.

There are many counts of this clonotype. The V call is TRBV28, the J call TRBJ2-5; possibly TRBD1 for D (5 bases). Germline lookup yields CDR1 MDHEN and CDR2 SYDVKM. Trimming cost V 3 bases and J 4 bases, with 9 bases left between them. This CDR3 contains 13 residues. The CDR3 region is CASSLAGLETQYF. DNA for the CDR3: TGTGCCAGCAGTTTGGCAGGGTTAGAGACCCAGTACTTC. The full variable domain, in which reference TRBV28 and TRBJ2-5 provide the parts outside the CDR3, is DVKVTQSSRYLVKRTGEKVFLECVQDMDHENMFWYRQDPGLGLRLIYFSYDVKMKEKGDIPEGYSVSREKKERFSLILESASTNQTSMYLCASSLAGLETQYFGPGTRLLVL.

Many counts were recorded for this clonotype. The chain couples TRBV2 to TRBJ2-7; D is unresolved. This CDR3 is 12 amino acids long. Trimming left V 5 bases short and J 4 bases short, with 9 bases between. Germline V lookup: CDR1 SNHLY, CDR2 FYNNEI. The CDR3 DNA sequence: TGTGCCAGCAGTTTCGACGGATACGAGCAGTACTTC. It encodes CASSFDGYEQYF.

The chain carries TRBV10-3 and TRBJ2-1, with 9 bases matching TRBD2. Germline lookup yields CDR1 ENHRY and CDR2 SYGVKD. This CDR3 contains 16 residues. After removal of 11 bases from V and 6 bases from J, the junction contained 17 bases not matched to a gene. CDR3 amino acids: CAGAGSSGARFNEQFF. The CDR3 bases are TGTGCCGGGGCCGGCTCTAGCGGGGCTCGGTTCAATGAGCAGTTCTTC.

In this sample, this clonotype turned up many times. The chain combines TRBV19 with TRBJ1-5; D unclear. Trimming pared 3 bases from V and 9 bases from J, leaving 15 bases between. The germline gives CDR1 LNHDA, CDR2 SQIVND (reference sequence). The CDR3 is made up of 14 amino acids. CDR3 nucleotides: TGTGCCAGTAGTATCCGGACGGATCCTCGGCCCCAGCATTTT. Its protein product is CASSIRTDPRPQHF.

There are many counts of this clonotype. The V gene is TRBV24-1, the J gene TRBJ1-1; 9 bases are a match to TRBD1. The ends lost 4 bases at V and 10 bases at J; junction bases unmatched: 6. Germline V gene data show CDR1 as KGHDR and CDR2 as SFDVKD. This CDR3 contains 13 residues. CDR3 sequence (DNA): TGTGCCACCAGTGAACCCGGGACAGGGCTAGCTTTCTTT. The encoded protein is CATSEPGTGLAFF.

V is TRBV20-1 and J is TRBJ2-5; D is unclear. The CDR3 has 15 amino acids. The germline V and J ends were trimmed by 0 bases and 4 bases, with 15 bases remaining between them. Germline CDR1 is DFQATT and CDR2 is SNEGSKA (reference sequence). The CDR3 region has the DNA TGCAGTGCTAGAGATGACGGTACATGGCGAGAGACCCAGTACTTC. This translates into CSARDDGTWRETQYF.

About this clonotype: Since no conserved phenylalanine or tryptophan closes the CDR3, a read error is the likely cause. This sequence joins TRBV3-1 and TRBJ2-7; 8 nucleotides line up with TRBD1. CDR1 is LGHDT and CDR2 is YNNKEL in the germline V gene (reference sequence). The CDR3 sequence is 13 residues long. With 6 bases clipped from V and 6 bases from J, the junction kept 7 bases outside the gene matches. The DNA for the CDR3 is TGTGCCAGCAGTTATGGACAGGGTCGCGAGCAGTACCTC. It is translated as CASSYGQGREQYL.

In this sample, this clonotype turned up many times. The genes are TRBV6-1 and TRBJ2-2; D is possibly TRBD2 (7 bases). Trimming shortened V by 7 bases and J by 5 bases, and 17 bases separated the two germline ends. Per germline, CDR1 MNHNS and CDR2 SASEGT. The CDR3 is 15 residues long. The DNA of the CDR3 is TGTGCCAGCAAGCCCAGGACAGCGGGGACCGGGGAGCTGTTTTTT. This codes for CASKPRTAGTGELFF.

The rearrangement joins TRBV5-1 to TRBJ2-7, with 8 bases lining up with TRBD2. Trimming removed 2 bases from V and 0 bases from J; junction bases left unmatched: 10. The CDR3 contains 17 residues. Germline assignment: CDR1 SGHRS and CDR2 YFSETQ. The CDR3 spells CASSFSGVADGSYEQYF. The CDR3 bases are TGCGCCAGCAGCTTTAGCGGGGTAGCGGATGGCTCCTACGAGCAGTACTTC.

This clonotype was seen many times. The chain has TRBV4-1 and TRBJ1-2, with D unresolved. The V gene lost 1 base and the J gene lost 5 bases, with 11 bases spanning the gap. The CDR3 has 14 residues. CDR1 is MGHRA, CDR2 YSYEKL, per germline. The CDR3 sequence: CASSQGERNYGYTF. The CDR3 DNA follows: TGCGCCAGCAGCCAAGGGGAGAGGAATTATGGCTACACCTTC.

The V and J genes are TRBV30 and TRBJ2-3, with 11 nucleotides matching TRBD2. The length of the CDR3 is 14 residues. V gave up 3 bases and J gave up 1 base; unmatched junction bases: 0. CDR1 GTSNPN and CDR2 SVGIG come from the germline V gene (reference sequence). CDR3 bases: TGTGCCTGGAGACTAGCGGGAGGCACAGATACGCAGTATTTT. The encoded protein is CAWRLAGGTDTQYF. Using reference TRBV30 and TRBJ2-3 for the parts outside the CDR3, the full variable domain is SQTIHQWPATLVQPVGSPLSLECTVEGTSNPNLYWYRQAAGRGLQLLFYSVGIGQISSEVPQNLSASRPQDRQFILSSKKLLLSDSGFYLCAWRLAGGTDTQYFGPGTRLTVL.

This clonotype came up many times. The CDR3 sequence is CASSQDVLGDEQFF. The CDR3 nucleotides read TGTGCCAGCAGCCAAGATGTACTCGGTGATGAGCAGTTCTTC. The rearrangement uses TRBV4-2 and TRBJ2-1; no clear D gene. The V end was cut by 0 bases, the J end by 8 bases, with 11 bases between. This CDR3 has 14 residues. The germline V gene encodes CDR1 LGHNA and CDR2 YNFKEQ.